The 22 T cell receptor beta chains reported below all come from one sample, sequenced in a study of Graves' ophthalmopathy and Graves' hyperthyroidism. CDR3 regions of TCR beta were amplified from RNA transcripts. First-round RT-PCR with HTBI primers preceded a second-round multiplex PCR. Via MiXCR, TCRdb re-called the multiplex PCR reads, giving one row per CDR3 protein. In the table there are around 470,000 distinct CDR3 sequences, 13% to 15% of which are singletons. Material for sequencing was blood. All receptors come from a woman in her thirties with Graves' ophthalmopathy.

In this sample, this clonotype turned up a few times. The gene calls are TRBV5-1 and TRBJ2-7, with 8 bases identical to TRBD1. This CDR3 has 14 residues. J gave up 3 bases and V 5 bases, and 7 bases lay outside the gene matches. Per the germline V gene, CDR1 is SGHRS and CDR2 is YFSETQ. CDR3 sequence (DNA): TGCGCCAGCAGGCCCGGGACAGGATTCTACGAGCAGTACTTC. Translation: CASRPGTGFYEQYF.

This clonotype was counted ten times or more. The chain links TRBV12-3 or TRBV12-4 to TRBJ2-7, with TRBD2 matching 12 bases. Losses at the gene ends were 0 bases for V and 6 bases for J; bases not matched to a gene: 6. CDR3 length: 16 residues. CDR3 in DNA: TGTGCCAGCAGTTTAGCCCGACTAGCGGGAGCCGGCGAGCAGTACTTC. This gives the protein CASSLARLAGAGEQYF.

This clonotype was counted many times. CDR3 amino acids: CASSLGMGGGNSPLHF. The CDR3 DNA follows: TGCGCCAGCAGCTTGGGTATGGGCGGGGGAAATTCACCCCTCCACTTT. The rearrangement links TRBV5-1 to TRBJ1-6; D perhaps matches TRBD1 (5 bases). CDR3 length: 16 amino acids. Trimming pared 0 bases from V and 7 bases from J, leaving 14 bases between. Germline values: CDR1 SGHRS, CDR2 YFSETQ.

This clonotype was observed at least ten times. V gene TRBV4-1 combines with J gene TRBJ1-5, with D uncertain. V was trimmed by 0 bases and J by 2 bases, leaving 23 bases between them. The CDR3 sequence is 20 residues long. The germline V gene has CDR1 MGHRA and CDR2 YSYEKL. CDR3 region: CASSQDSFEQFITGNQPQHF. The CDR3 DNA follows: TGCGCCAGCAGCCAAGATAGTTTTGAACAGTTTATTACGGGCAATCAGCCCCAGCATTTT.

The rearrangement uses TRBV18 and TRBJ1-2; possibly TRBD1 for D (5 bases). This CDR3 contains 14 residues. The germline gives CDR1 KGHSH, CDR2 LQKENI. Deletions cut 4 bases from V and 0 bases from J, with 9 bases between. CDR3 coding DNA: TGTGCCAGCTCACGTCCGGGGGCTAACTATGGCTACACCTTC. Its translation is CASSRPGANYGYTF.

The table lists this clonotype with a count of one. The chain has TRBV6-1 and TRBJ2-7; TRBD2 aligns across 8 bases. Losses at the gene ends were 6 bases for V and 6 bases for J; bases not matched to a gene: 7. The V gene's germline CDR1 is MNHNS and CDR2 SASEGT. The CDR3 runs to 13 residues. CDR3 sequence reads: CASSKGLAFEQYF. The CDR3 DNA follows: TGTGCCAGCAGCAAAGGACTAGCCTTCGAGCAGTACTTC.

This clonotype was detected ten times or more. One junction end does not reproduce the germline sequence, and a read error may be involved. The chain links TRBV15 to TRBJ2-7; maybe TRBD1 (6 bases). The length of the CDR3 is 13 residues. Germline loops: CDR1 LNHNV, CDR2 YYDKDF (reference sequence). In DNA form, the CDR3 reads TGTGCCACCAGCAGGAGCCGGGACATCGTTCCGCACTTC. Its protein is CATSRSRDIVPHF.

This chain links TRBV27 with TRBJ1-2; the match to TRBD1 covers 9 bases. The CDR3 is made up of 13 amino acids. The J segment lost 8 bases and the V segment lost 4 bases, leaving 5 bases of the junction unmatched. Germline loops: CDR1 MNHEY, CDR2 SMNVEV (reference sequence). The CDR3 DNA reads as TGTGCCAGCAGTTCACGGACAGGGGAGGGCTACACCTTC. As protein: CASSSRTGEGYTF.

This clonotype has a handful of counts. The chain has TRBV6-2 or TRBV6-3 and TRBJ1-6; D possibly corresponds to TRBD1 (5 bases). Germline V gene sequence: CDR1 MNHEY, CDR2 SVGEGT. V lost 3 bases and J 10 bases, leaving 13 bases between the germline ends. This CDR3 contains 14 residues. This CDR3 is CASSYPGPSSPLHF. The CDR3, as DNA: TGTGCCAGCAGTTATCCGGGACCTAGCTCACCCCTCCACTTT.

About this clonotype itself: Compared with germline, one end of the junction differs, possibly owing to a read error. The gene calls are TRBV6-1 and TRBJ1-2; maybe TRBD1 (6 bases). Germline V gene lookup returns CDR1 MNHNS and CDR2 SASEGT. The CDR3 runs 15 residues. The CDR3 DNA reads TGTGCCAGCAGTCCCCCAGGGGACGAAGGCTATGGTTACACCTTC. Protein: CASSPPGDEGYGYTF.

The rearrangement uses TRBV5-1 and TRBJ2-2; no clear D. The germline CDR1 and CDR2 sequences are SGHRS and YFSETQ. This CDR3 has 15 amino acids. V was clipped by 4 bases and J by 2 bases, with 12 bases between them. The CDR3 DNA sequence: TGCGCCAGCAGCGACGGACGTGGCAACACCGGGGAGCTGTTTTTT. It translates to CASSDGRGNTGELFF.

To note about this clonotype: This may stem from a read error, because a much larger clone lies one nucleotide away. This sequence joins TRBV19 and TRBJ2-4; perhaps TRBD1 as D (6 bases). Germline V CDR1 and CDR2: LNHDA, SQIVND (reference sequence). CDR3 length equals 16 residues. The CDR3: CASSIKGAGAKNIKYF. CDR3 nucleotide sequence: TGTGCCAGTAGTATCAAAGGTGCAGGGGCCAAAAACATTAAGTACTTC. The entire variable domain, with the rest obtained from reference TRBV19 and TRBJ2-4, is as follows: DGGITQSPKYLFRKEGQNVTLSCEQNLNHDAMYWYRQDPGQGLRLIYYSQIVNDFQKGDIAEGYSVSREKKESFPLTVTSAQKNPTAFYLCASSIKGAGAKNIKYFGAGTRLSVL.

The sample holds many counts of this clonotype. The chain carries TRBV6-1 and TRBJ1-2; tentatively, D is TRBD1 (5 bases). CDR1 is MNHNS and CDR2 is SASEGT in the germline V gene. The CDR3 totals 14 residues. V gave up 4 bases and J gave up 4 bases, with 13 bases separating them. CDR3 sequence reads: CASSAVVGGYGYTF. CDR3 sequence (DNA): TGTGCCAGCAGTGCCGTCGTCGGGGGCTATGGCTACACCTTC.

This clonotype occurred many times. The chain joins TRBV20-1 to TRBJ2-7; no clear D gene. Germline lookup yields CDR1 DFQATT and CDR2 SNEGSKA (reference sequence). V was clipped by 4 bases and J by 2 bases, with 6 bases between them. This CDR3 is built from 11 residues. The chain's CDR3 is CSATPAYEQYF. In nucleotides, the CDR3 is TGCAGTGCTACCCCGGCCTACGAGCAGTACTTC.

This clonotype was seen ten or more times. The V gene is TRBV11-2, the J gene TRBJ1-6; 7 positions match TRBD1. V trimming: 3 bases; J trimming: 10 bases; junction bases outside the gene matches: 9. Germline lookup yields CDR1 SGHAT and CDR2 FQNNGV. This CDR3 is built from 15 residues. CDR3 nucleotide sequence: TGTGCCAGCAGCTTCCATGACAGGGCCAAATCACCCCTCCACTTT. Translating gives CASSFHDRAKSPLHF. The variable domain in full, with the rest retrieved from reference TRBV11-2 and TRBJ1-6, is EAGVAQSPRYKIIEKRQSVAFWCNPISGHATLYWYQQILGQGPKLLIQFQNNGVVDDSQLPKDRFSAERLKGVDSTLKIQPAKLEDSAVYLCASSFHDRAKSPLHFGNGTRLTVT.

This clonotype came up a few times. The chain uses TRBV20-1 and TRBJ1-5, with 10 nucleotides matching TRBD1. Losses at the gene ends were 6 bases for V and 4 bases for J; bases not matched to a gene: 6. Germline loops: CDR1 DFQATT, CDR2 SNEGSKA (reference sequence). This CDR3 comprises 14 residues. The CDR3 is CSAGDRGGNQPQHF. CDR3 DNA sequence: TGCAGTGCGGGGGACAGGGGCGGGAATCAGCCCCAGCATTTT.

At least ten counts were recorded for this clonotype. The chain has TRBV6-1 and TRBJ1-3; D not resolved. Trimming removed 5 bases from V and 0 bases from J, with 8 bases in between. Germline CDR1 is MNHNS and CDR2 is SASEGT. CDR3 length: 14 residues. CDR3 sequence: CASSPPGSGNTIYF. The CDR3 region has the DNA TGTGCCAGCAGTCCCCCCGGCTCTGGAAACACCATATATTTT.

This clonotype was counted many times. The V gene is TRBV7-2, the J gene TRBJ2-5; 7 positions agree with TRBD1. The CDR3 contains 13 residues. Germline V gene lookup returns CDR1 SGHTA and CDR2 FQGNSA. V lost 2 bases, J lost 4 bases, and 1 base stayed unmatched. Written as DNA, the CDR3 is TGTGCCAGCAGCTTAAGGGGGCGAGAGACCCAGTACTTC. Amino acids: CASSLRGRETQYF.

J is TRBJ2-7 and V is TRBV7-9; D is uncertain. The length of the CDR3 is 11 residues. The germline CDR1 and CDR2 sequences are SEHNR and FQNEAQ (reference sequence). Trimming pared 5 bases from V and 6 bases from J, leaving 8 bases between. Written as DNA, the CDR3 is TGTGCCAGCAGCCCCCACATCGAGCAGTACTTC. Encoded protein: CASSPHIEQYF.

Many counts were recorded for this clonotype. The chain employs TRBV12-5 and TRBJ1-6; D is possibly TRBD1 (6 bases). In germline, CDR1 is LGHNT, CDR2 FRNRAP. CDR3 length equals 16 residues. V lost 1 base to trimming and J lost 13 bases, with 20 bases between them. CDR3 region: CASGLATGGRVSPLHF. The CDR3 bases are TGTGCTAGTGGTTTGGCAACTGGGGGGCGCGTCTCGCCCCTCCACTTT. The full variable domain, with the rest looked up from reference TRBV12-5 and TRBJ1-6, is DARVTQTPRHKVTEMGQEVTMRCQPILGHNTVFWYRQTMMQGLELLAYFRNRAPLDDSGMPKDRFSAEMPDATLATLKIQPSEPRDSAVYFCASGLATGGRVSPLHFGNGTRLTVT.

In regard to this clonotype: Because it lacks the conserved phenylalanine or tryptophan at the end, this CDR3 is likely a read error. The chain links TRBV12-3 or TRBV12-4 to TRBJ1-1; possible D gene TRBD1, 5 bases. The CDR3 has 15 amino acids. V shed 5 bases and J shed 5 bases, with 18 bases lying between them. CDR3 region: CASSGARQPGTEAFY. As DNA, the CDR3 is TGTGCCAGCAGTGGGGCGCGGCAGCCAGGTACTGAAGCTTTCTAT.

This clonotype was observed at least ten times. CDR3: CASSRASGEPEQYF. The DNA of the CDR3 is TGCGCCAGCAGTCGAGCATCAGGGGAACCCGAGCAGTACTTC. The J gene is TRBJ2-7, the V gene TRBV4-1; a possible D gene is TRBD1 (6 bases). CDR1 and CDR2 (germline): MGHRA, YSYEKL. This CDR3 region has 14 residues. V was clipped by 6 bases and J by 6 bases, with 18 bases between them.